Given below is one T cell receptor beta chain in context. A junction end diverges from the germline sequence, so it may reflect a read error. The sample originates from a study of cytomegalovirus exposure and HLA in healthy donors. CDR1 and CDR2 from the germline V gene are SEHNR and FQNEAQ (reference sequence). The CDR3 extends over 17 amino acids. PCR amplification relied on 60 Vbeta primers (plus 13 Jbeta primers). Method: immunoSEQ multiplex PCR; TCRdb's copy keeps in-frame clones and lacks some. The sample carries 98,000 or so clones, 75% to 80% recorded once. The sequencing sample was made of PBMCs. The clonotype comes from a man aged 60 to 69 in good health and CMV-seropositive. The rearrangement links TRBV7-9 to TRBJ2-7, with D possibly matching TRBD1 (7 bases). CDR3 coding DNA: TGTTCCAGCAGCAACCAGAGGGGCGCAGGGGGGACCTACGAGCAGTACTTC. This gives the protein CSSSNQRGAGGTYEQYF.